The entry below gives a single T cell receptor (beta chain) sequence along with its context. Germline CDR1 is LGHNT and CDR2 is FRNRAP. There are 13 residues in the CDR3. Trimming took 4 bases from V and 4 from J, leaving 9 bases between them. These data are taken from a study of blood T cell repertoires in COVID-19. Authors' data handling: Estimates of nucleated cell counts were drawn from the amplification of reference gene primers. Sequenced by immunoSEQ multiplex PCR; TCRdb stores in-frame clones only, minus some. V and J calls and clone size are given by that table; D and trimming were obtained from the DNA. This sample has 150,000 to 200,000 clones, with around 85% found just once.

The receptor comes from a man between 60 and 75 years old with acute or convalescent COVID-19. The J gene is TRBJ2-3, the V gene TRBV12-5; D is perhaps TRBD1 (6 bases). The specimen was peripheral blood. CDR3 residues: CASGSSGADTQYF. The DNA of the CDR3 is TGTGCTAGTGGTTCCTCAGGGGCAGATACGCAGTATTTT.